The clone carrying this T cell receptor (beta chain) was observed a few times. What it binds is not known. Four PCR rounds used nested alpha and beta constant region primers plus the SP2 primer. Reverse transcription of blood and skin TCR RNA was primed at alpha and beta constant regions. A single record per CDR3 protein comes from TCRdb applying MiXCR to the UMI-ligation and nested PCR reads. The sample yields tens of thousands of distinct CDR3 sequences, 9.5% to 11% seen once. The CDR3 length is 15 residues. Trimming at V came to 4 bases and at J to 2 bases, leaving 6 bases not matched to a gene. Germline CDR1 MNHEY, CDR2 SVGAGI. The sample's treatment: skin biopsy from PPD injection site in Mantoux-positive individual. TCR cDNA received a 3' ligated oligonucleotide that carried a UMI. Biopsied sites were PPD injections in people with a positive Mantoux test. The data originate from a study of naive and memory T cell subsets.

Whole-study findings and limits: Tuberculin site TCR excess was interpreted as type IV hypersensitivity infiltration. The RNA method is potentially sensitive to activation and differentiation changes.

The chain uses TRBV6-5 and TRBJ2-3, with 7 bases identical to TRBD2. This TCR was sampled from an adult in good health. Source: skin, taken from a tuberculin skin test site. CDR3 DNA: TGTGCCAGCAGTTCCAATCTAGCGGCCACAGATACGCAGTATTTT. As protein: CASSSNLAATDTQYF.